Shown below are 15 T cell receptor beta chains from a single sample sequenced in a study of T cell responses to AZD1222 COVID-19 vaccine. Libraries were prepared by immunoSEQ multiplex PCR; TCRdb keeps only in-frame clonotypes and omits some of them. The table has approximately 80,000 clones, 85% to 90% seen once. The sample consisted of peripheral blood, taken on day 0 of AZD1222 vaccination. These receptors all come from an adult in good health.

This clone was seen more than once but under ten times. This chain connects TRBV28 to TRBJ2-5; 9 bases align to TRBD1. With V trimmed by 1 base and J by 7 bases, 10 bases remained unmatched. There are 16 residues in the CDR3. Per germline, CDR1 MDHEN and CDR2 SYDVKM. CDR3 in amino acids: CASSLSLDRGEGTQYF. CDR3 in DNA: TGTGCCAGCAGTTTATCTTTGGACAGGGGTGAAGGGACCCAGTACTTC. Looking up the rest from reference TRBV28 and TRBJ2-5 gives the full variable domain: DVKVTQSSRYLVKRTGEKVFLECVQDMDHENMFWYRQDPGLGLRLIYFSYDVKMKEKGDIPEGYSVSREKKERFSLILESASTNQTSMYLCASSLSLDRGEGTQYFGPGTRLLVL.

The gene calls are TRBV28 and TRBJ1-6; D is unclear. Trimming cost V 5 bases and J 7 bases, with 12 bases left between them. The CDR3 consists of 14 residues. Germline values: CDR1 MDHEN, CDR2 SYDVKM. The CDR3 loop is CASSPHEVNSPLHF. In DNA, the CDR3 is TGTGCCAGCAGTCCCCACGAGGTCAATTCACCCCTCCACTTT.

The chain is built from TRBV7-3 and TRBJ1-6; D might be TRBD1 (6 bases). Germline CDR1 is SGHTA and CDR2 is FQGTGA. CDR3 length equals 15 residues. V was trimmed by 5 bases and J by 6 bases, leaving 14 bases between them. CDR3 sequence: CASSLGGAFNSPLHF. The DNA for the CDR3 is TGTGCCAGCAGCCTGGGGGGGGCCTTTAATTCACCCCTCCACTTT.

This chain uses TRBV4-2 with TRBJ1-2; unclear D gene. CDR1 and CDR2 from the germline V gene are LGHNA and YNFKEQ. This CDR3 contains 15 residues. The V end was cut by 0 bases, the J end by 4 bases, with 12 bases between. CDR3 in amino acids: CASSQDRVGSYGYTF. The CDR3 nucleotides are TGTGCCAGCAGCCAAGATAGGGTCGGGAGCTATGGCTACACCTTC.

This chain joins TRBV6-5 and TRBJ2-1; 7 positions match TRBD1. The CDR3 is 13 residues long. The V and J ends lost 6 bases and 7 bases, in that order; junction bases with no gene match: 6. The V gene's germline CDR1 is MNHEY and CDR2 SVGAGI. The CDR3 loop reads CASRQGYRNEQFF. The CDR3 DNA reads as TGTGCCAGCAGACAGGGGTACAGGAATGAGCAGTTCTTC.

V is TRBV27 and J is TRBJ1-2; unclear D gene. There are 15 residues in the CDR3. V was trimmed by 3 bases and J by 0 bases, leaving 11 bases between them. Germline-derived CDR1 and CDR2 are MNHEY and SMNVEV (reference sequence). The CDR3 sequence is CASSLQIGANYGYTF. The CDR3 bases are TGTGCCAGCAGTTTGCAAATCGGGGCTAACTATGGCTACACCTTC.

This rearrangement joins TRBV9 to TRBJ1-2; D perhaps matches TRBD1 (6 bases). This CDR3 region has 16 residues. Germline CDR1 SGDLS, CDR2 YYNGEE. V was cut by 2 bases and J by 5 bases, with 19 bases left in between. The CDR3 nucleotides read TGTGCCAGCAGCGTTGATACAGGGTCCGGTGGGTATGGCTACACCTTC. It translates to CASSVDTGSGGYGYTF.

CDR3 loop: CATSDFPGASGTNTGELFF. In DNA form, the CDR3 reads TGTGCCACCAGTGATTTCCCCGGCGCGAGCGGGACGAACACCGGGGAGCTGTTTTTT. The rearrangement uses TRBV24-1 and TRBJ2-2; TRBD2 matches at 7 bases. V lost 1 base, J lost 0 bases, and 10 bases stayed unmatched. Germline CDR1 reads KGHDR; CDR2 reads SFDVKD. This CDR3 has 19 residues.

The chain couples TRBV10-3 to TRBJ1-1; D might be TRBD1 (5 bases). The CDR3 totals 13 residues. Germline V CDR1 and CDR2: ENHRY, SYGVKD. Trimming cost V 2 bases and J 11 bases, with 15 bases left between them. For the CDR3, the DNA is TGTGCCATCAGTGAGCCAGAAGGACATAGGGCTTTCTTT. Its protein is CAISEPEGHRAFF.

The chain employs TRBV5-6 and TRBJ2-7, with 7 positions matching TRBD2. Germline CDR1 is SGHDT and CDR2 is YYEEEE. V was clipped by 0 bases and J by 4 bases; unmatched bases: 7. The CDR3 is 15 residues long. The CDR3 DNA follows: TGTGCCAGCAGCTTGGTAGGCTTGGGACTATACGAGCAGTACTTC. Its protein product is CASSLVGLGLYEQYF.

The gene calls are TRBV9 and TRBJ1-1; unclear D gene. The V and J ends lost 7 bases and 1 base respectively, with 8 bases between them. Germline CDR1 is SGDLS and CDR2 is YYNGEE. This CDR3 contains 12 residues. The CDR3 loop is CASSGPNTEAFF. The CDR3 nucleotides are TGTGCCAGCTCAGGCCCGAACACTGAAGCTTTCTTT.

This chain joins TRBV18 and TRBJ1-1, with a tentative D call TRBD1 (5 bases). Trimming shortened V by 6 bases and J by 3 bases, and 20 bases separated the two germline ends. Germline V gene sequence: CDR1 KGHSH, CDR2 LQKENI. The CDR3 covers 16 residues. CDR3 sequence (DNA): TGTGCCAGCTCCCCGGGACCCACTCCTGCGGACACTGAAGCTTTCTTT. This translates into CASSPGPTPADTEAFF. Full variable domain (outside the CDR3, taken from reference TRBV18 and TRBJ1-1): NAGVMQNPRHLVRRRGQEARLRCSPMKGHSHVYWYRQLPEEGLKFMVYLQKENIIDESGMPKERFSAEFPKEGPSILRIQQVVRGDSAAYFCASSPGPTPADTEAFFGQGTRLTVV.

V usage is TRBV6-6 and J usage is TRBJ1-3; D gene unclear. This CDR3 region has 14 residues. Germline V gene sequence: CDR1 MNHNY, CDR2 SVGAGI (reference sequence). V lost 6 bases and J lost 0, with 9 bases in between. CDR3 region: CASRRASSGNTIYF. The CDR3 nucleotides read TGTGCCAGCAGACGAGCGAGCTCTGGAAACACCATATATTTT.

The chain joins TRBV19 to TRBJ2-7; D is perhaps TRBD1 (6 bases). Per germline, CDR1 LNHDA and CDR2 SQIVND (reference sequence). CDR3 length equals 13 residues. Deletions cut 3 bases from V and 2 bases from J, with 8 bases between. The CDR3 DNA reads as TGTGCCAGTAGTATCGGACAGCCCTACGAGCAGTACTTC. Translated, it gives CASSIGQPYEQYF.

The CDR3 DNA reads TGTGCCAGCTCACCGACAGGAACCAACTACGAGCAGTACTTC. It encodes CASSPTGTNYEQYF. This chain links TRBV18 with TRBJ2-7, with a weak D call TRBD1 (6 bases). Germline lookup yields CDR1 KGHSH and CDR2 LQKENI. The V end lost 3 bases, the J end lost 3 bases, and 12 bases lay between the germline ends. This CDR3 region has 14 residues.